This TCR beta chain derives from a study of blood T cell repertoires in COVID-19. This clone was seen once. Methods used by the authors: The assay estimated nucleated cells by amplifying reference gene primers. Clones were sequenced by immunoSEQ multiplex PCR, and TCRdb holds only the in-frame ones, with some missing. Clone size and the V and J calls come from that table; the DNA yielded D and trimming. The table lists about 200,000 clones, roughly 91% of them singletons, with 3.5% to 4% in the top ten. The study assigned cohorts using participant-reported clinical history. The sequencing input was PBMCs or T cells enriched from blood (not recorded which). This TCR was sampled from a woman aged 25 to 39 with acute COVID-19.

Here the CDR3 reads CASSPRGNPYEQYF. Here the CDR3 DNA reads TGTGCCAGCTCACCCCGGGGAAACCCCTACGAGCAGTACTTC. The chain couples TRBV18 to TRBJ2-7; possible D gene TRBD2, 5 bases. V lost 3 bases, J lost 2 bases, and 11 bases lay in between. Looked up from germline, CDR1 is KGHSH and CDR2 is LQKENI. The CDR3 runs 14 residues.